A selection of T cell receptor beta chains follows, all from one sample in a study of blood T cell repertoires in COVID-19. Clones were sequenced by immunoSEQ multiplex PCR, and TCRdb holds only the in-frame ones, with some missing. The sample records around 400,000 clones, 70% to 90% being singletons. Source material: PBMCs or T cells enriched from blood (not recorded which). These receptors came from a woman aged 18-30 years who had been exposed to COVID-19. CDR3s include the opening cysteine and the closing phenylalanine or tryptophan. D genes are given only for firm matches. Clone size is shown for a subset of rows, as once, few, many or a class of expanded clone.

>TRBJ2-1|NA|TRBV18|TRBD1
TGTGCCAGCTCAACCTTACCTCCTGACAGGGGACATGAGCAGTTCTTC
CASSTLPPDRGHEQFF
>TRBJ2-2|NA|TRBV7-8|NA
TGTGCCAGCAGCCCCAGGGTGTTAGGGGAGCTGTTTTTT
CASSPRVLGELFF
>TRBJ2-6|NA|TRBV5-1|TRBD2
TGCGCCAGCAGCCGGTCGGCGGGAGCCGCTGGGGCCAACGTCCTGACTTTC
CASSRSAGAAGANVLTF
>TRBJ1-2|NA|TRBV2|TRBD1
TGTGCCAGCAGTGCGGGACAGCCGGAGAATGGCTACACCTTC
CASSAGQPENGYTF
>TRBJ1-1|NA|TRBV7-8|NA
TGTGCCAGCAGCTTAGGGAGGGAAGCTTTCTTT
CASSLGREAFF
>TRBJ2-2|NA|TRBV6-4|TRBD1
TGTGCCAGCAGTGCCACAGGACAGGGCTTCACCGGGGAGCTGTTTTTT
CASSATGQGFTGELFF
>TRBJ2-1|NA|TRBV20-1|NA
TGCAGTGCCTCAAGGGGTAATGAGCAGTTCTTC
CSASRGNEQFF
>TRBJ2-3|NA|TRBV18|TRBD2
TGTGCCAGCTCACCCCCTGGACTAGCTTACACAGATACGCAGTATTTT
CASSPPGLAYTDTQYF
>TRBJ1-1|NA|TRBV28|NA
TGTGCCAGCAGTTTATTTTACGGGAATGGTGAGGAGACTGAAGCTTTCTTT
CASSLFYGNGEETEAFF
>TRBJ2-2|once|TRBV6-1|NA
TGTGCCAGCAGTGAAGCGTTGGGCGGGGTTGCGTTCACCGGGGAGCTGTTTTTT
CASSEALGGVAFTGELFF
>TRBJ2-7|NA|TRBV7-9|NA
TGTGCCAGCAGACGGGACTCCTACGAGCAGTACTTC
CASRRDSYEQYF
>TRBJ1-1|few|TRBV10-2|TRBD1
TGCGCCAGCATGGAAGGGGGCGGCACTGAAGCTTTCTTT
CASMEGGGTEAFF
>TRBJ1-1|NA|TRBV24-1|TRBD1
TGTGCCACCAGTGCCGGGACAGGGAGGACTGAAGCTTTCTTT
CATSAGTGRTEAFF
>TRBJ2-5|NA|TRBV7-7|TRBD2
TGTGCCAGCAGCTTGGAGACTAGCGGGAGTACCCAGTACTTC
CASSLETSGSTQYF
>TRBJ2-1|NA|TRBV30|NA
TGTGCCTGGACGTCGGGGATTGAACCGTTCTTC
CAWTSGIEPFF
>TRBJ2-7|NA|TRBV9|TRBD2
TGTGCCAGCAGCGCTTCTAGCGGGAGGGCCTCGTACGAGCAGTACTTC
CASSASSGRASYEQYF
>TRBJ2-7|NA|TRBV7-9|TRBD1
TGTGCCAGCAGCTTTCCAGGGGGCGAGCAGTACTTC
CASSFPGGEQYF
>TRBJ1-1|NA|TRBV6-4|NA
TGTGCCAGCAGTGAGCCAACGGGGGGGGCTGAAGCTTTCTTT
CASSEPTGGAEAFF
>TRBJ1-2|once|TRBV28|TRBD1
TGTGCCAGCAGCCGCGCACAGGGGGCAGGCGGCTACACCTTC
CASSRAQGAGGYTF
>TRBJ2-3|NA|TRBV6-1|NA
TGTGCCAGCAGTGAGACGGGTCCAGATACGCAGTATTTT
CASSETGPDTQYF
>TRBJ2-7|NA|TRBV5-1|NA
TGCGCCAGCAGCCATGGAGGACGGACCTACGAGCAGTACTTC
CASSHGGRTYEQYF
>TRBJ1-1|few|TRBV7-6|NA
TGTGCCAGCAGCTTAGATTTCGGGAGCCCGAACACTGAAGCTTTCTTT
CASSLDFGSPNTEAFF
>TRBJ2-7|NA|TRBV28|NA
TGTGCCAGCAGTTTGGCGGGGCGGGGTCCGAACTACGAGCAGTACTTC
CASSLAGRGPNYEQYF
>TRBJ2-1|NA|TRBV4-1|TRBD2
TGCGCCAGCAGCCAAGATTATACTAGCGGGACCAATGAGCAGTTCTTC
CASSQDYTSGTNEQFF
>TRBJ1-2|NA|TRBV7-2|TRBD1
TGTGCCAGCAGCTTGAACAGGGGGGTCGGGGTTAGTTATGGCTACACCTTC
CASSLNRGVGVSYGYTF
>TRBJ1-2|NA|TRBV5-5|NA
TGTGCCAGCAGCTTGGAACTGCAGGAACTCTATGGCTACACCTTC
CASSLELQELYGYTF
>TRBJ1-3|NA|TRBV7-9|NA
TGTGCCAGCAGCGAACAGGGACACTCTGGAAACACCATATATTTT
CASSEQGHSGNTIYF
>TRBJ1-1|NA|TRBV28|NA
TGTGCCAGCAGTTTCCGCTCCCAGGTCAGCACTGAAGCTTTCTTT
CASSFRSQVSTEAFF
>TRBJ2-7|once|TRBV29-1|TRBD1
TGCAGCGTGACAGGGGGAACTTTCTACGAGCAGTACTTC
CSVTGGTFYEQYF
>TRBJ2-5|NA|TRBV28|TRBD2
TGTGCCACCAAGGGGGCGGGGGGGTTCGAGACCCAGTACTTC
CATKGAGGFETQYF
>TRBJ1-4|NA|TRBV11-3|NA
TGTGCCAGCAGCCCACCCGGCCGGAGAATTAGTGGAAAACTGTTTTTT
CASSPPGRRISGKLFF
>TRBJ2-7|NA|TRBV7-9|NA
TGTGCCAGCAGCCCCCCGGAGGGGGCTATGTACGAGCAGTACTTC
CASSPPEGAMYEQYF
>TRBJ2-1|NA|TRBV5-1|TRBD2
TGCGCCAGCAGCGCCACCCCTACTAGCGGGAGGAGCAATGAGCAGTTCTTC
CASSATPTSGRSNEQFF
>TRBJ2-3|NA|TRBV29-1|TRBD1
TGCAGCGTCCGAGACAGGGGGAGCGCTACGCAGTATTTT
CSVRDRGSATQYF
>TRBJ1-5|NA|TRBV7-2|TRBD1
TGTGCCAGCAGCTCAGAGGGACAGGGGGCTAGCAATCAGCCCCAGCATTTT
CASSSEGQGASNQPQHF
>TRBJ2-7|NA|TRBV18|TRBD1
TGTGCCAGCTCTCTCCGGGACAGCTCCTACGAGCAGTACTTC
CASSLRDSSYEQYF
>TRBJ2-2|NA|TRBV11-2|NA
TGTGCCAGCAGCCCCAGGGGGGACAGCGCGCAGGGGGAGCTGTTTTTT
CASSPRGDSAQGELFF
>TRBJ2-5|NA|TRBV5-5|NA
TGTGCCAGCAGCTTGGTTGTAGAGGAGACCCAGTACTTC
CASSLVVEETQYF
>TRBJ1-2|NA|TRBV5-4|TRBD1
TGTGCCAGCTGGCAGGGGGCGGGCGGCTACACCTTC
CASWQGAGGYTF
>TRBJ2-7|NA|TRBV12-3/TRBV12-4|TRBD1
TGTGCCAGCAAAATCACAGGGGGCGAGCAGTACTTC
CASKITGGEQYF
>TRBJ2-5|NA|TRBV7-2|TRBD1
TGTGCCAGCAGCCCACGGACAGGGGGAGAGACCCAGTACTTC
CASSPRTGGETQYF
>TRBJ2-1|NA|TRBV19|TRBD2
TGTGCCAGTAGTATGGGGCGAGCGGGGACTGAGCAGTTCTTC
CASSMGRAGTEQFF
>TRBJ2-1|NA|TRBV19|NA
TGTGCCAGTAGTTCGCCGGGAAGCGGGCCTTACAATGAGCAGTTCTTC
CASSSPGSGPYNEQFF
>TRBJ1-1|NA|TRBV5-1|NA
TGCGCCAGCAGCTTGAGTACAAGTATGAACACTGAAGCTTTCTTT
CASSLSTSMNTEAFF
>TRBJ2-7|NA|TRBV9|TRBD1
TGTGCCAGACGAACAGGGGGCATTTACTACGAGCAGTACTTC
CARRTGGIYYEQYF